Listed here are 25 T cell receptor beta chains from one sample, sequenced in a study of blood T cell repertoires in COVID-19. Clones were sequenced by immunoSEQ multiplex PCR, and TCRdb holds only the in-frame ones, with some missing. The sample records roughly 250,000 clones, around 89% being singletons. The specimen sequenced was PBMCs or T cells enriched from blood (not recorded which). Source of these receptors: a woman between 18 and 30 years old who had recovered from COVID-19.

This clone was observed a single time. V usage is TRBV2 and J usage is TRBJ1-5; D not certain. Germline V gene sequence: CDR1 SNHLY, CDR2 FYNNEI. This CDR3 spans 14 amino acids. V shed 6 bases and J shed 9 bases, with 18 bases lying between them. The CDR3 bases are TGTGCCAGCAGCGTGACTGAGGTAGACCTGCCCCAGCATTTT. This gives the protein CASSVTEVDLPQHF.

The chain combines TRBV3-1 (or the pseudogene TRBV3-2) with TRBJ2-7, with 7 bases identical to TRBD2. Losses at the gene ends were 3 bases for V and 6 bases for J; bases not matched to a gene: 11. CDR3 length: 15 residues. The germline CDR1 and CDR2 sequences are LGHDT and YNNKEL (reference sequence). Here the CDR3 reads CASSHPGTGGSEQYF. The CDR3 DNA is TGTGCCAGCAGCCACCCCGGGACGGGGGGTTCCGAGCAGTACTTC.

This sequence joins TRBV4-1 and TRBJ2-1; weak D call: TRBD2 (6 bases). Trimming removed 1 base at V and 5 bases at J, with 12 bases between. The CDR3 consists of 15 residues. From germline, CDR1 is MGHRA and CDR2 YSYEKL. CDR3 loop: CASSQGTTTNNEQFF. The CDR3 nucleotides are TGCGCCAGCAGCCAAGGGACTACAACCAACAATGAGCAGTTCTTC.

This clone appeared a few times. The V call is TRBV10-3, the J call TRBJ2-7; 7 bases align to TRBD2. The germline CDR1 and CDR2 sequences are ENHRY and SYGVKD. J was trimmed by 2 bases and V by 10 bases; bases with no gene match: 14. This CDR3 is 15 amino acids long. CDR3 residues: CATGSGREGPYEQYF. The CDR3 region has the DNA TGTGCCACAGGCTCAGGTAGGGAGGGGCCCTACGAGCAGTACTTC.

The chain recombines TRBV5-4 with TRBJ1-1; D ambiguous. The CDR3 is 14 amino acids. Between the trimmed V and J ends, which lost 0 bases and 0 bases, there was a span of 6 bases. Germline CDR1 is SGHNT and CDR2 is YYREEE (reference sequence). For the CDR3, the DNA is TGTGCCAGCAGCTTGGACCAGTTGAACACTGAAGCTTTCTTT. This codes for CASSLDQLNTEAFF. The complete variable domain, with remaining parts taken from reference TRBV5-4 and TRBJ1-1, reads ETGVTQSPTHLIKTRGQQVTLRCSSQSGHNTVSWYQQALGQGPQFIFQYYREEENGRGNFPPRFSGLQFPNYSSELNVNALELDDSALYLCASSLDQLNTEAFFGQGTRLTVV.

This clone was observed a single time. The chain joins TRBV6-1 to TRBJ2-2, with D possibly TRBD1 on 6 matching bases. This CDR3 contains 15 residues. Trimming removed 3 bases from V and 3 bases from J, with 11 bases in between. Germline-derived CDR1 and CDR2 are MNHNS and SASEGT. Written as DNA, the CDR3 is TGTGCCAGCAGTGAGGGACAAGGAGACACCGGGGAGCTGTTTTTT. Translation: CASSEGQGDTGELFF.

The chain is built from TRBV11-1 and TRBJ2-7; weak D call: TRBD1 (5 bases). Trimming removed 4 bases at V and 4 bases at J, with 14 bases between. The CDR3 has 14 residues. Germline CDR1 is SGHAT and CDR2 is FQDESV (reference sequence). Written as DNA, the CDR3 is TGTGCCAGCAGCTCCTCCCAGGGTGGTTACGAGCAGTACTTC. Translation gives CASSSSQGGYEQYF. The full variable domain, completed using reference TRBV11-1 and TRBJ2-7, is EAEVAQSPRYKITEKSQAVAFWCDPISGHATLYWYRQILGQGPELLVQFQDESVVDDSQLPKDRFSAERLKGVDSTLKIQPAELGDSAMYLCASSSSQGGYEQYFGPGTRLTVT.

This sequence joins TRBV6-1 and TRBJ2-7, with 9 bases fitting TRBD1. The CDR3 sequence is 15 residues long. V was pared by 6 bases and J by 5 bases, with 11 bases of the junction left unmatched. From germline, CDR1 is MNHNS and CDR2 SASEGT. CDR3 in amino acids: CASSRPGTGKNEQYF. The CDR3 DNA sequence: TGTGCCAGCAGCAGACCTGGGACAGGGAAGAACGAGCAGTACTTC.

J is TRBJ2-1 and V is TRBV5-4; D might be TRBD1 (5 bases). Per the germline V gene, CDR1 is SGHNT and CDR2 is YYREEE (reference sequence). This CDR3 region has 14 residues. V lost 3 bases, J lost 8 bases, and 15 bases lay in between. CDR3 nucleotide sequence: TGTGCCAGCAGCTCCGCCCAGGGCGGCGATGAGCAGTTCTTC. Translating gives CASSSAQGGDEQFF.

This chain uses TRBV5-5 with TRBJ1-4; D gene ambiguous. This CDR3 region has 13 residues. Germline V gene lookup returns CDR1 SGHKS and CDR2 YYEKEE (reference sequence). V was pared by 1 base and J by 8 bases, with 9 bases between. The CDR3 DNA reads as TGTGCCAGCAGCTTGACCGGGGAAGAAAAACTGTTTTTT. Its protein is CASSLTGEEKLFF.

Only a few counts were recorded for this clone. The J gene is TRBJ1-2, the V gene TRBV5-1, with 9 bases fitting TRBD1. Germline V lookup: CDR1 SGHRS, CDR2 YFSETQ. Trimming cost V 5 bases and J 0 bases; bases outside gene matches: 8. The CDR3 runs 16 residues. CDR3 sequence reads: CASRPTGGQANYGYTF. CDR3 sequence (DNA): TGCGCCAGCAGACCGACAGGGGGTCAAGCTAACTATGGCTACACCTTC.

This clone was seen a handful of times. The chain links TRBV7-9 to TRBJ1-1; D gene ambiguous. The CDR3 loop spans 10 amino acids. Germline V lookup: CDR1 SEHNR, CDR2 FQNEAQ (reference sequence). Trimming shortened V by 5 bases and J by 8 bases, and 6 bases separated the two germline ends. CDR3 in amino acids: CASSGGEAFF. In DNA, the CDR3 is TGTGCCAGCAGCGGCGGGGAAGCTTTCTTT.

CDR3 sequence (DNA): TGTGCCAGCAGTGGACAGGGGATTGAGCAGTTCTTC. Translating it yields CASSGQGIEQFF. The V and J genes are TRBV12-3 or TRBV12-4 and TRBJ2-1; the match to TRBD1 covers 9 bases. The junction had 2 bases not matched to a gene; V was cut back by 5 bases and J by 9 bases. There are 12 residues in the CDR3.

The rearrangement links TRBV5-1 to TRBJ1-2; D is perhaps TRBD1 (6 bases). The V end was cut by 3 bases, the J end by 8 bases, with 14 bases between. This CDR3 has 13 residues. Per the germline V gene, CDR1 is SGHRS and CDR2 is YFSETQ. This CDR3 is CASSSQGFVGYTF. Here the CDR3 DNA reads TGCGCCAGCAGCTCACAGGGTTTTGTCGGCTACACCTTC.

This chain joins TRBV10-3 and TRBJ1-1; no clear D. The CDR3 loop spans 13 amino acids. CDR1 is ENHRY and CDR2 is SYGVKD in the germline V gene. The V gene lost 4 bases and the J gene lost 0 bases, with 6 bases spanning the gap. In nucleotides, the CDR3 is TGTGCCATCAGTGCCGGGGTGAACACTGAAGCTTTCTTT. As protein: CAISAGVNTEAFF.

This clone was seen a single time. The V call is TRBV3-1 (or the pseudogene TRBV3-2), the J call TRBJ1-2, with D tentatively TRBD1 (5 bases). The germline V gene has CDR1 LGHDT and CDR2 YNNKEL (reference sequence). The CDR3 runs to 14 residues. Trimming took 0 bases from V and 1 from J, leaving 6 bases between them. CDR3 sequence reads: CASSQDRDNYGYTF. The CDR3 DNA reads as TGTGCCAGCAGCCAAGACAGGGATAACTATGGCTACACCTTC.

The table lists this clone with a few counts. CDR3 loop: CASSFHRVGNTEAFF. The CDR3, as DNA: TGTGCCAGTAGTTTCCACAGGGTTGGGAACACTGAAGCTTTCTTT. The rearrangement joins TRBV19 to TRBJ1-1, with a possible D match to TRBD1 (6 bases). Deletions cut 5 bases from V and 1 base from J, with 14 bases between. From germline, CDR1 is LNHDA and CDR2 SQIVND (reference sequence). The CDR3 contains 15 residues.

The chain combines TRBV15 with TRBJ2-1; possible D gene TRBD2, 5 bases. V shed 4 bases and J shed 9 bases, with 10 bases lying between them. The CDR3 covers 12 residues. Germline V gene sequence: CDR1 LNHNV, CDR2 YYDKDF (reference sequence). The CDR3 region is CATSTGWGEQFF. DNA of the CDR3: TGTGCCACCAGCACGGGGTGGGGTGAGCAGTTCTTC. The full variable domain, in which reference TRBV15 and TRBJ2-1 provide the parts outside the CDR3, is DAMVIQNPRYQVTQFGKPVTLSCSQTLNHNVMYWYQQKSSQAPKLLFHYYDKDFNNEADTPDNFQSRRPNTSFCFLDIRSPGLGDTAMYLCATSTGWGEQFFGPGTRLTVL.

This clone came up once. The chain combines TRBV6-6 with TRBJ2-7; the D gene is possibly TRBD1 (5 bases). With 4 bases removed from V and 2 bases from J, the gap between germline ends came to 15 bases. This CDR3 comprises 15 residues. The germline V gene has CDR1 MNHNY and CDR2 SVGAGI (reference sequence). The CDR3 loop reads CASSWAQGITYEQYF. CDR3 sequence (DNA): TGTGCCAGCAGTTGGGCGCAGGGAATCACCTACGAGCAGTACTTC.

The chain joins TRBV2 to TRBJ1-2; 12 bases align to TRBD1. This CDR3 region has 15 residues. Germline assignment: CDR1 SNHLY and CDR2 FYNNEI. The J segment lost 7 bases and the V segment lost 6 bases, leaving 9 bases of the junction unmatched. The CDR3 is CASSNSRDRGPGYTF. In DNA form, the CDR3 reads TGTGCCAGCAGCAACAGCCGGGACAGGGGGCCTGGCTACACCTTC.

J is TRBJ2-1 and V is TRBV7-9; the D gene is possibly TRBD2 (6 bases). Germline CDR1 SEHNR, CDR2 FQNEAQ (reference sequence). Trimming stripped 3 bases from V and 0 bases from J, with 15 bases between. The length of the CDR3 is 17 residues. The CDR3: CASSFPPAGSSYNEQFF. DNA of the CDR3: TGTGCCAGCAGCTTTCCCCCGGCCGGGAGCTCCTACAATGAGCAGTTCTTC. The full variable domain, rest sourced from reference TRBV7-9 and TRBJ2-1, is DTGVSQNPRHKITKRGQNVTFRCDPISEHNRLYWYRQTLGQGPEFLTYFQNEAQLEKSRLLSDRFSAERPKGSFSTLEIQRTEQGDSAMYLCASSFPPAGSSYNEQFFGPGTRLTVL.

This clone was observed a handful of times. This same CDR3 is encoded by further DNA sequences in the sample. V is TRBV7-9 and J is TRBJ1-2, with 7 bases lining up with TRBD1. Germline V gene lookup returns CDR1 SEHNR and CDR2 FQNEAQ (reference sequence). Unmatched junction bases numbered 3, after V lost 2 bases and J lost 3 bases. This CDR3 has 14 residues. This chain's CDR3 is CASSLSRGDYGYTF. CDR3 in DNA: TGTGCCAGCAGCTTATCCAGGGGGGACTATGGCTACACCTTC.

This sequence joins TRBV7-6 and TRBJ2-1; 15 nucleotides agree with TRBD2. With 4 bases clipped from V and 5 bases from J, the junction kept 3 bases outside the gene matches. The length of the CDR3 is 16 residues. Germline V gene lookup returns CDR1 SGHVS and CDR2 FNYEAQ. CDR3 nucleotides: TGTGCCAGCAGCTGGACTAGCGGGGGGGCTAACAATGAGCAGTTCTTC. This gives the protein CASSWTSGGANNEQFF.

The rearrangement uses TRBV18 and TRBJ1-2; TRBD1 might be the D (5 bases). Germline CDR1 KGHSH, CDR2 LQKENI. This CDR3 comprises 14 residues. V lost 1 base and J 8 bases, leaving 14 bases between the germline ends. The CDR3 DNA sequence: TGTGCCAGCTCACCACGAGTTGCGGGGGGAGGCTACACCTTC. This gives the protein CASSPRVAGGGYTF.

V is TRBV15 and J is TRBJ2-3; 11 nucleotides line up with TRBD2. Germline CDR1 is LNHNV and CDR2 is YYDKDF (reference sequence). The CDR3 spans 15 residues. J lost 3 bases, V lost 5 bases, and 4 bases had no gene match. This chain's CDR3 is CATSLAGGGTDTQYF. The CDR3, as DNA: TGTGCCACCAGCCTAGCGGGGGGTGGGACAGATACGCAGTATTTT.